This T cell receptor (beta chain) emerged from a study of T cell changes during pregnancy in multiple sclerosis. This table comes from immunoSEQ multiplex PCR, and its TCRdb copy is limited to in-frame clones, with some not included. The top ten clones hold approximately 0.7% of a sample with some 28,000 clones, 90% to 95% of them seen once. V lost 3 bases, J lost 5 bases, and 17 bases lay in between. Germline lookup yields CDR1 LNHDA and CDR2 SQIVND (reference sequence). This CDR3 spans 15 amino acids. This material consisted of CD4+ T cells from peripheral blood mononuclear cells, taken in the first trimester of pregnancy. The sequence was obtained from a female donor with multiple sclerosis, enrolled in a pregnancy study. This chain joins TRBV19 and TRBJ2-7, with D possibly matching TRBD1 (7 bases). CDR3 sequence: CASSIPSGGGNEQYF. The CDR3 DNA is TGTGCCAGTAGTATCCCCAGTGGAGGGGGCAACGAGCAGTACTTC.